This TCR beta chain was identified during a study of radiation and T cells in renal cell carcinoma. Method: immunoSEQ multiplex PCR; TCRdb's copy keeps in-frame clones and lacks some. In the table there are around 64,000 clones, 60% to 85% of which are singletons. As regards this clone: Its specificity is not known.

Study results and limitations: Top tumor clonotypes rose in blood 2 weeks post-radiation, then contracted.

Time point indicated: blood 4 weeks post-SBRT, at nephrectomy. Treatment reported: 15 Gy SBRT to primary tumor, nephrectomy 4 weeks later. Clear cell pathology was present in this patient's renal cell carcinoma. The V end was cut by 0 bases, the J end by 4 bases, with 6 bases between. The CDR3 runs 13 residues. The germline CDR1 and CDR2 sequences are MNHEY and SVGAGI. The chain joins TRBV6-5 to TRBJ2-5, with D uncertain. The receptor comes from a man in his sixties with renal cell carcinoma. The sample was blood, taken from a patient whose treatment included radiotherapy and nephrectomy. In DNA, the CDR3 is TGTGCCAGCAGTTACTCAGGGCGAGAGACCCAGTACTTC. Translated: CASSYSGRETQYF.